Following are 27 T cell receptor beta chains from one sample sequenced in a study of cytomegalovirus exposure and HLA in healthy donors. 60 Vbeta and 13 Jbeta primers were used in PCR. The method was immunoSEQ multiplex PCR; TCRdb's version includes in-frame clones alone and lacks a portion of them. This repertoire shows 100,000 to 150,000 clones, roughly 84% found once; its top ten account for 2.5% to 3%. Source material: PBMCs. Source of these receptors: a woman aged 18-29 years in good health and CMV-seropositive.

The CDR3 nucleotides read TGTGCCAGCAGCGTAGCGCCGGGGGAAAGCTCCTACGAGCAGTACTTC. The encoded protein is CASSVAPGESSYEQYF. The rearrangement uses TRBV9 and TRBJ2-7; D may be TRBD2 (6 bases). Trimming removed 0 bases at V and 0 bases at J, with 13 bases between. Per germline, CDR1 SGDLS and CDR2 YYNGEE. The CDR3 has 16 amino acids.

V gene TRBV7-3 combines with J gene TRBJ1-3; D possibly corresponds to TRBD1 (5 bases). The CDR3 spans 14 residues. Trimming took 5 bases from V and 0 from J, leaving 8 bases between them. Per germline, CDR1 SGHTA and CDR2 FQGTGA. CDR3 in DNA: TGTGCCAGCAGCCTTCAGGGCTCTGGAAACACCATATATTTT. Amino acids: CASSLQGSGNTIYF.

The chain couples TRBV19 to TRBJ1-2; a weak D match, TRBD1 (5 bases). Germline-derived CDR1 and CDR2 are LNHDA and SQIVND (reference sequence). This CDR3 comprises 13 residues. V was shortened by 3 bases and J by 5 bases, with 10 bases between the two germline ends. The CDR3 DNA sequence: TGTGCCAGTAGTATCGACAAGGGGTATGGCTACACCTTC. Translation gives CASSIDKGYGYTF.

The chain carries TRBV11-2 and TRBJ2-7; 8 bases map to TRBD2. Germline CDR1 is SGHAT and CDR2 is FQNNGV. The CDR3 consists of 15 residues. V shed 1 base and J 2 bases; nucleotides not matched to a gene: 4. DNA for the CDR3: TGTGCCAGCAGCTTAGGTCCCGGGGGGGCCTACGAGCAGTACTTC. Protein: CASSLGPGGAYEQYF.

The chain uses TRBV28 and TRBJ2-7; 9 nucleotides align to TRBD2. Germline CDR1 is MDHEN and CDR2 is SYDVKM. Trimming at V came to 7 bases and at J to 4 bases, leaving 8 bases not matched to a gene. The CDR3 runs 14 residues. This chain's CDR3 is CASTPAGGMYEQYF. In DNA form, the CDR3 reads TGTGCCAGCACTCCCGCGGGGGGGATGTACGAGCAGTACTTC.

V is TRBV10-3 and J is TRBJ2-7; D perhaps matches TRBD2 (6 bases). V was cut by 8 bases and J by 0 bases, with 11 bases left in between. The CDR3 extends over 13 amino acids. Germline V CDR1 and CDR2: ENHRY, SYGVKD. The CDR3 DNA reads TGTGCCATCGGGGAGGCGAGCTCCTACGAGCAGTACTTC. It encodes CAIGEASSYEQYF.

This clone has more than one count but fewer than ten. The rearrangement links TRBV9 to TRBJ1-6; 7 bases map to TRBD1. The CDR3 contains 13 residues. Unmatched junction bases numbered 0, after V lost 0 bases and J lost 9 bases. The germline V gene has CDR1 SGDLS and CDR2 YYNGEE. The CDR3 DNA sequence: TGTGCCAGCAGCGTAGGACAGGGTTCACCCCTCCACTTT. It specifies CASSVGQGSPLHF.

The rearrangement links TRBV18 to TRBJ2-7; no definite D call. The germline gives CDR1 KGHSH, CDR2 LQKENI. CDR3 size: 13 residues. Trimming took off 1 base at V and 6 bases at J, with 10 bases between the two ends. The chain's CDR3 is CASSPRSMIEQYF. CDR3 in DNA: TGTGCCAGCTCACCACGTAGTATGATCGAGCAGTACTTC.

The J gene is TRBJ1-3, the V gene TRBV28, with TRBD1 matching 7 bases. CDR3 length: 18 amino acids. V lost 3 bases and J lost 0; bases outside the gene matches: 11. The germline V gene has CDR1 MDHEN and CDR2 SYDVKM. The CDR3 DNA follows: TGTGCCAGCAGTTTTAAGGGGGCTCTCTCCTACTCTGGAAACACCATATATTTT. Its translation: CASSFKGALSYSGNTIYF.

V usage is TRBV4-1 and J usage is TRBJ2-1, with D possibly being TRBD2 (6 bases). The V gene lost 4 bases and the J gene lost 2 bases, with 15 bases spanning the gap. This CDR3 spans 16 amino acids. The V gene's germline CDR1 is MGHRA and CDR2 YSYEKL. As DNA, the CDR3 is TGCGCCAGCAGCCCATCTTCCGGGGGAGCCTACAATGAGCAGTTCTTC. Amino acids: CASSPSSGGAYNEQFF.

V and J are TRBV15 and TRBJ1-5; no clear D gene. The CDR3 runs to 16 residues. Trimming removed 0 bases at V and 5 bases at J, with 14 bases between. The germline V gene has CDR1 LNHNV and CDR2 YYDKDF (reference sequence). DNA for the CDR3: TGTGCCACCAGCAGAGATGCGGCGGGAGGCTATCAGCCCCAGCATTTT. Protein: CATSRDAAGGYQPQHF.

The CDR3 loop is CASSLNGLAGSDEQYF. The CDR3 nucleotides are TGTGCCAGCAGTTTAAACGGACTAGCGGGGTCCGACGAGCAGTACTTC. The chain joins TRBV28 to TRBJ2-7; TRBD2 aligns across 12 bases. The CDR3 is 16 amino acids. In germline, CDR1 is MDHEN, CDR2 SYDVKM. After removal of 2 bases from V and 5 bases from J, the junction contained 7 bases not matched to a gene.

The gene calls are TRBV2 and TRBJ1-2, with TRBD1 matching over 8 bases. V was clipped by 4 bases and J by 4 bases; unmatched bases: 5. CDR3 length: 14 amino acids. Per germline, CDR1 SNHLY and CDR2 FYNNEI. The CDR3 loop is CASSAGTGLYGYTF. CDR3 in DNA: TGTGCCAGCAGTGCCGGGACAGGCCTCTATGGCTACACCTTC.

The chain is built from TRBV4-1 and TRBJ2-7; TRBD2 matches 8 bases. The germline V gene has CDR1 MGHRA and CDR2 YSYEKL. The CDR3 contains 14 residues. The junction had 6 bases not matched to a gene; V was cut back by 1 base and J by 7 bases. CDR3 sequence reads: CASSQGRGAWEQYF. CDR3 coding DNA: TGCGCCAGCAGCCAAGGGCGGGGGGCCTGGGAGCAGTACTTC.

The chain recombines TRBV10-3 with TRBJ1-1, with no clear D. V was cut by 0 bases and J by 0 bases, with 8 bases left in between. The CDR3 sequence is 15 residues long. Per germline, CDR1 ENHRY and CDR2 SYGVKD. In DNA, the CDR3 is TGTGCCATCAGTGAGTCTACGGTCATGAACACTGAAGCTTTCTTT. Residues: CAISESTVMNTEAFF.

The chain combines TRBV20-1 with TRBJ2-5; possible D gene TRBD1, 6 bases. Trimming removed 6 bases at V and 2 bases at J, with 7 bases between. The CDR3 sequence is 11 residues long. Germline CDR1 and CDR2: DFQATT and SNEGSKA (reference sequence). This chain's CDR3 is CSAQGQETQYF. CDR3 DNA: TGCAGTGCACAGGGTCAAGAGACCCAGTACTTC.

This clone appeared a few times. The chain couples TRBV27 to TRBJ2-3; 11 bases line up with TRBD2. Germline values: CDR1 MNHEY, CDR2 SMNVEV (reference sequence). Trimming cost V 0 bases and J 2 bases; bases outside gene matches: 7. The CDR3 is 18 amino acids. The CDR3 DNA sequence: TGTGCCAGCAGTTTATCGATAATACTAGCGGGGGCCACAGATACGCAGTATTTT. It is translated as CASSLSIILAGATDTQYF.

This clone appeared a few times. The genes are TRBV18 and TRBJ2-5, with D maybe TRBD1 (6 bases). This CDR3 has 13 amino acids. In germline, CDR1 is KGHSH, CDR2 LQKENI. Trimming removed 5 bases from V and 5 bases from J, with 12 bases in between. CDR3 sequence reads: CASSYRDGETQYF. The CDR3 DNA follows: TGTGCCAGCTCATACAGGGACGGGGAGACCCAGTACTTC.

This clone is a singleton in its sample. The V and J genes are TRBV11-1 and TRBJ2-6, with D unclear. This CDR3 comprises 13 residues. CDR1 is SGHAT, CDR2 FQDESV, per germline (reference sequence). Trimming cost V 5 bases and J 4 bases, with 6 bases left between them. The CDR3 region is CASSRSGANVLTF. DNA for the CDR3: TGTGCCAGCAGCCGTTCGGGGGCCAACGTCCTGACTTTC.

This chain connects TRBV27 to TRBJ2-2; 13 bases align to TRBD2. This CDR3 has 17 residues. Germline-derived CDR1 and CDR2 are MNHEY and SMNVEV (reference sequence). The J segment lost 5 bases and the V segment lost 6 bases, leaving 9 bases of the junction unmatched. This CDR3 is CASSYGTSGVRTGELFF. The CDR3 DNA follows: TGTGCCAGCAGCTATGGGACTAGCGGGGTTCGGACCGGGGAGCTGTTTTTT.

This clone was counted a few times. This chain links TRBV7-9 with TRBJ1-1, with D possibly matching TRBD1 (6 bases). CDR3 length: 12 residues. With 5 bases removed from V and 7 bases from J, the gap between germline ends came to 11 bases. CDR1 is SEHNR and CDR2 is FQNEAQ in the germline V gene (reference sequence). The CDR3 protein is CASSPGHREAFF. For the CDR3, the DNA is TGTGCCAGCAGCCCGGGACACCGTGAAGCTTTCTTT. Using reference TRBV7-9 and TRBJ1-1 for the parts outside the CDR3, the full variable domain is DTGVSQNPRHKITKRGQNVTFRCDPISEHNRLYWYRQTLGQGPEFLTYFQNEAQLEKSRLLSDRFSAERPKGSFSTLEIQRTEQGDSAMYLCASSPGHREAFFGQGTRLTVV.

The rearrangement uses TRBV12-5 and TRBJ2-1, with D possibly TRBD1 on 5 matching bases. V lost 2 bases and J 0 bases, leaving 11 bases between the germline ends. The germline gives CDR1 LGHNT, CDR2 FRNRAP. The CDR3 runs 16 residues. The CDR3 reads CASGLLGESSYNEQFF. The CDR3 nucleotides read TGTGCTAGTGGTTTGCTAGGGGAAAGCTCCTACAATGAGCAGTTCTTC.

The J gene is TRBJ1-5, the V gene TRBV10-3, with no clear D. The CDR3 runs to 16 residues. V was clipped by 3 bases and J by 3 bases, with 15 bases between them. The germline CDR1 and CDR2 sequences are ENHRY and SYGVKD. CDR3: CAISDIDKLPNQPQHF. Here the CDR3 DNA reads TGTGCCATCAGTGATATTGACAAGCTCCCCAATCAGCCCCAGCATTTT.

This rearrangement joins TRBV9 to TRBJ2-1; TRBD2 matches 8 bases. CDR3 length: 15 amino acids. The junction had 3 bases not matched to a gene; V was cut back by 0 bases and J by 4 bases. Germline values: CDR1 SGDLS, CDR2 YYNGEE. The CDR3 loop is CASSVGRGGYNEQFF. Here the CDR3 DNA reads TGTGCCAGCAGCGTAGGCCGGGGGGGATACAATGAGCAGTTCTTC.

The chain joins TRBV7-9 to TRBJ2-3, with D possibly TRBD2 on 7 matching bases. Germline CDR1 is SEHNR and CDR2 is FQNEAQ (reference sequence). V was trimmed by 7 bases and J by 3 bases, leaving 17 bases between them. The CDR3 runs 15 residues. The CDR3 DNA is TGTGCCAGCACCCAAGGGGGGGTTTGGACAGATACGCAGTATTTT. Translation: CASTQGGVWTDTQYF.

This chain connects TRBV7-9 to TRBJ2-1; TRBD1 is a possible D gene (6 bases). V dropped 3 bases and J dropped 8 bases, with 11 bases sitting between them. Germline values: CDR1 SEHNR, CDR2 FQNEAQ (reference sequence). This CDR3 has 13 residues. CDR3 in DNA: TGTGCCAGCAGCTTCAGGGGCAGGGATGAGCAGTTCTTC. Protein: CASSFRGRDEQFF.

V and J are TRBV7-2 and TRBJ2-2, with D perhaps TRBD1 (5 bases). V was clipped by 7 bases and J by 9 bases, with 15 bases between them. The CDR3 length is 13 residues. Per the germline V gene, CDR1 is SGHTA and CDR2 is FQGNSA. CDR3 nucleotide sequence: TGTGCCAGCAACCAACACCCAGGGTGGGAGCTGTTTTTT. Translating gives CASNQHPGWELFF.